A single sample is the source of the 20 T cell receptor beta chains below, sequenced in a study of shared T cell receptors in the human thymus. The data were produced by immunoSEQ multiplex PCR, yet TCRdb's version contains in-frame clones alone and is incomplete. The repertoire holds 500,000 to 750,000 clones, with 85% to 90% as singletons. These data were likewise used in another study, on human thymus T cells.

The sequenced sample was thymocytes. These receptors were collected from a boy in the first two years of life with a congenital heart defect.

V usage is TRBV30 and J usage is TRBJ2-1, with D possibly matching TRBD2 (6 bases). This CDR3 has 13 amino acids. CDR1 and CDR2 from the germline V gene are GTSNPN and SVGIG (reference sequence). V gave up 6 bases and J gave up 4 bases, with 13 bases separating them. The CDR3 nucleotides are TGTGCCTGCCGCCCGGGGACTTACAATGAGCAGTTCTTC. Translating gives CACRPGTYNEQFF. The whole variable domain, remainder taken from reference TRBV30 and TRBJ2-1, is SQTIHQWPATLVQPVGSPLSLECTVEGTSNPNLYWYRQAAGRGLQLLFYSVGIGQISSEVPQNLSASRPQDRQFILSSKKLLLSDSGFYLCACRPGTYNEQFFGPGTRLTVL.

The gene calls are TRBV7-4 and TRBJ1-2, with D perhaps matching TRBD1 (6 bases). Germline V CDR1 and CDR2: SGHVT, SQSDAQ. The CDR3 has 15 amino acids. V lost 5 bases to trimming and J lost 1 base, with 14 bases between them. The CDR3 region has the DNA TGTGCCAGCAGCCTCCGGGACATCTTTAACTATGGCTACACCTTC. It translates to CASSLRDIFNYGYTF.

This clone came up a few times. The V call is TRBV5-4, the J call TRBJ2-1; TRBD2 matches at 8 bases. The CDR3 is 16 amino acids. The V gene's germline CDR1 is SGHNT and CDR2 YYREEE (reference sequence). J lost 4 bases, V lost 4 bases, and 10 bases had no gene match. CDR3 in amino acids: CASSPRTSGTYNEQFF. CDR3 sequence (DNA): TGTGCCAGCAGCCCCCGAACTAGCGGAACTTACAATGAGCAGTTCTTC.

V and J are TRBV28 and TRBJ2-1, with D possibly TRBD1 on 5 matching bases. Germline CDR1 and CDR2: MDHEN and SYDVKM. CDR3 length: 12 amino acids. Trimming pared 6 bases from V and 12 bases from J, leaving 15 bases between. CDR3 in DNA: TGTGCCAGCAGGCCAAGGGGCGTGGGGCAGTTCTTC. Its translation: CASRPRGVGQFF.

Only a few counts were recorded for this clone. The rearrangement joins TRBV6-5 to TRBJ1-3; D unresolved. The germline V gene has CDR1 MNHEY and CDR2 SVGAGI. The CDR3 consists of 15 residues. The ends were cut back, 2 bases at V and 0 bases at J, with 8 bases in the middle. CDR3 sequence (DNA): TGTGCCAGCAGTTACACATGCCCCTCTGGAAACACCATATATTTT. Amino acids: CASSYTCPSGNTIYF.

This chain uses TRBV5-4 with TRBJ2-1; D perhaps matches TRBD2 (6 bases). The CDR3 consists of 19 residues. Germline V gives CDR1 SGHNT, CDR2 YYREEE (reference sequence). The germline V and J ends were trimmed by 4 bases and 3 bases, with 26 bases remaining between them. CDR3 nucleotides: TGTGCCAGCAGCCCTAGCCCGGTTTTGGACGGCGGGAACTACAATGAGCAGTTCTTC. Its translation is CASSPSPVLDGGNYNEQFF.

V is TRBV4-1 and J is TRBJ2-1, with D perhaps TRBD2 (5 bases). The CDR3 is made up of 16 amino acids. Trimming cost V 3 bases and J 0 bases, with 12 bases left between them. Germline V gene sequence: CDR1 MGHRA, CDR2 YSYEKL. The CDR3 loop reads CASSHLARASYNEQFF. Written as DNA, the CDR3 is TGCGCCAGCAGCCACTTAGCGCGGGCCTCCTACAATGAGCAGTTCTTC.

The chain links TRBV6-4 to TRBJ2-3; possibly TRBD2 for D (5 bases). CDR3 size: 15 residues. V was clipped by 0 bases and J by 1 base, with 8 bases between them. Germline loops: CDR1 MRHNA, CDR2 SNTAGT. For the CDR3, the DNA is TGTGCCAGCAGTGACTCAGGGAGTGGCACAGATACGCAGTATTTT. This sequence encodes CASSDSGSGTDTQYF.

J is TRBJ1-1 and V is TRBV14; the D gene is possibly TRBD1 (6 bases). The germline V gene encodes CDR1 SGHDN and CDR2 FVKESK. This CDR3 is 16 amino acids long. Deletions cut 4 bases from V and 3 bases from J, with 18 bases between. The CDR3 DNA reads TGTGCCAGCAGCCCAGGACAGCCCTGGGCGTACACTGAAGCTTTCTTT. Protein: CASSPGQPWAYTEAFF.

The chain combines TRBV4-2 with TRBJ2-1, with TRBD2 matching over 8 bases. The CDR3 runs to 16 residues. After removal of 4 bases from V and 4 bases from J, the junction contained 9 bases not matched to a gene. Germline V gene sequence: CDR1 LGHNA, CDR2 YNFKEQ. The CDR3 sequence: CASSPSRGGGYNEQFF. In DNA form, the CDR3 reads TGTGCCAGCAGCCCTAGCCGCGGCGGGGGGTACAATGAGCAGTTCTTC.

The CDR3 DNA follows: TGCGCCAGCAGCTCCGGACAGGGGAAAGCCGGGGAGCTGTTTTTT. Translated: CASSSGQGKAGELFF. This chain uses TRBV5-1 with TRBJ2-2; TRBD1 aligns across 9 bases. V was clipped by 3 bases and J by 6 bases; unmatched bases: 6. CDR1 and CDR2 from the germline V gene are SGHRS and YFSETQ. This CDR3 has 15 residues.

The sample holds one count of this clone. The chain links TRBV15 to TRBJ1-2; 11 nucleotides align to TRBD1. The CDR3 is 17 amino acids. The junction had 12 bases not matched to a gene; V was cut back by 5 bases and J by 4 bases. The germline gives CDR1 LNHNV, CDR2 YYDKDF (reference sequence). This CDR3 reads CATSSDRGLSPCYGYTF. DNA for the CDR3: TGTGCCACCAGCTCGGACAGGGGGCTCAGCCCTTGCTATGGCTACACCTTC.

V gene TRBV6-5 combines with J gene TRBJ2-7, with 8 nucleotides matching TRBD1. This CDR3 region has 15 residues. The J segment lost 2 bases and the V segment lost 0 bases, leaving 3 bases of the junction unmatched. CDR1 MNHEY and CDR2 SVGAGI come from the germline V gene. The CDR3 is CASSYSETGAYEQYF. As DNA, the CDR3 is TGTGCCAGCAGTTACTCTGAGACAGGGGCCTACGAGCAGTACTTC.

The chain is built from TRBV28 and TRBJ1-5; a possible D gene is TRBD1 (5 bases). The V end lost 10 bases, the J end lost 0 bases, and 19 bases lay between the germline ends. CDR3 length: 16 amino acids. CDR1 MDHEN and CDR2 SYDVKM come from the germline V gene. CDR3 DNA: TGTGCCACCTTATGGGGCGAACAAAATAGCAATCAGCCCCAGCATTTT. Its protein is CATLWGEQNSNQPQHF.

The V gene is TRBV19, the J gene TRBJ2-1; the match to TRBD2 covers 15 bases. The germline V gene encodes CDR1 LNHDA and CDR2 SQIVND (reference sequence). Trimming cost V 3 bases and J 4 bases; bases outside gene matches: 4. The CDR3 totals 17 residues. CDR3 protein: CASSIRTSGREYNEQFF. Written as DNA, the CDR3 is TGTGCCAGTAGTATCAGGACTAGCGGGAGGGAGTACAATGAGCAGTTCTTC.

This rearrangement joins TRBV19 to TRBJ2-3; 10 bases agree with TRBD2. V lost 3 bases to trimming and J lost 0 bases; unmatched junction nucleotides: 6. Germline values: CDR1 LNHDA, CDR2 SQIVND (reference sequence). This CDR3 region has 17 residues. DNA for the CDR3: TGTGCCAGTAGTATTATAGCGGGAGGCCCTAGCACAGATACGCAGTATTTT. It codes for CASSIIAGGPSTDTQYF.

Note on this clone: Germline and junction disagree at one end, which may indicate a read error. The chain uses TRBV20-1 and TRBJ2-1; TRBD2 matches at 7 bases. The CDR3 length is 9 residues. Germline CDR1 and CDR2: DFQATT and SNEGSKA (reference sequence). CDR3 in DNA: TGCAGTCCCAAGGTGGGGGGGGTCTTC. Its protein is CSPKVGGVF.

The gene calls are TRBV4-3 and TRBJ2-3, with 11 bases matching TRBD2. The V gene's germline CDR1 is LGHNA and CDR2 YSLEER. The V gene end was trimmed by 0 bases and the J gene end by 2 bases; junction bases not matched to a gene: 4. The CDR3 runs to 17 residues. The CDR3 bases are TGCGCCAGCAGCCAAGAGGGGACTAGCGGTTTCACAGATACGCAGTATTTT. Residues: CASSQEGTSGFTDTQYF.

This sequence joins TRBV6-1 and TRBJ2-7; D not resolved. Per the germline V gene, CDR1 is MNHNS and CDR2 is SASEGT. CDR3 length: 13 amino acids. V was pared by 5 bases and J by 3 bases, with 11 bases between. CDR3 bases: TGTGCCAGCAGTCTCCGACGGAGCTACGAGCAGTACTTC. Its protein product is CASSLRRSYEQYF.

This chain connects TRBV28 to TRBJ2-7; TRBD2 matches at 8 bases. CDR3 size: 15 residues. Germline trimming cut 6 bases from V and 0 bases from J; bases unmatched to any gene: 7. Germline V gene sequence: CDR1 MDHEN, CDR2 SYDVKM. The CDR3, as DNA: TGTGCCAGCAGATATAGCGGGATGGGCTCCTACGAGCAGTACTTC. It codes for CASRYSGMGSYEQYF.